Listed here is a single T cell receptor beta chain. Its specificity is not known. V was cut by 1 base and J by 2 bases, with 13 bases left in between. Germline CDR1 reads SEHNR; CDR2 reads FQNEAQ (reference sequence). The CDR3 loop spans 16 amino acids. The data derive from a study of shared clonotypes between healthy human individuals. General observations from the study: Against clonotypes common to all four donors, non-shared ones had lower generation probabilities. Clonotype sharing across donors was expected to vary with sequencing depth. The study generally estimated greater richness for naive than memory subsets.

Data came from immunoSEQ multiplex PCR; TCRdb stores just in-frame clones and leaves some out. The sample yields more than 550,000 clones, 90% seen once. The material sequenced was memory CD8+ T cells from PBMCs. Indicated subset: CD45RO+ cells pooled with CCR7-negative TemRA cells. The chain links TRBV7-9 to TRBJ2-3; D is possibly TRBD1 (6 bases). The TCR comes from a man younger than 35 in good health. Some clones in this sample may be carry-over from other donors' samples. The CDR3 loop reads CASSLEDGGYTDTQYF. In DNA, the CDR3 is TGTGCCAGCAGCTTAGAAGATGGGGGCTACACAGATACGCAGTATTTT.